This T cell receptor beta chain was recorded in a study of blood T cell repertoires in COVID-19. How the authors handled the data: Reference gene primer amplification gave nucleated cell count estimates. Libraries were prepared by immunoSEQ multiplex PCR; TCRdb keeps only in-frame clonotypes and omits some of them. V, J and clone size are those of that table, while D and trimming were read from the DNA. The sample yields hundreds of thousands of clones, about nine tenths seen once. The germline V and J ends were trimmed by 2 bases and 3 bases, with 11 bases remaining between them. Germline values: CDR1 MNHEY, CDR2 SMNVEV (reference sequence). This CDR3 has 16 amino acids.

Source material: PBMCs or T cells enriched from blood (not recorded which). The rearrangement links TRBV27 to TRBJ2-6, with a weak D call TRBD2 (6 bases). This receptor was taken from a woman between 35 and 50 years old who had recovered from COVID-19. The CDR3 loop is CASSLGGARGANVLTF. In DNA form, the CDR3 reads TGTGCCAGCAGTTTAGGAGGGGCGCGTGGGGCCAACGTCCTGACTTTC.